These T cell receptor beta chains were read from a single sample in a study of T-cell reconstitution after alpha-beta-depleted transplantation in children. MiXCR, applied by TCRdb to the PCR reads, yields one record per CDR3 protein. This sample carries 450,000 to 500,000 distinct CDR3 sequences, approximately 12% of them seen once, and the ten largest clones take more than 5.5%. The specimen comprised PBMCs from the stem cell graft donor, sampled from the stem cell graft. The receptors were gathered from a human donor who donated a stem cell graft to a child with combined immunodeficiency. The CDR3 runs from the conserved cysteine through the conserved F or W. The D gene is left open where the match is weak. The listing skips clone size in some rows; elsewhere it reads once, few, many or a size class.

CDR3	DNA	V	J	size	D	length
CASSFNWGAGANVLTF	TGTGCCAGCAGTTTCAATTGGGGTGCTGGGGCCAACGTCCTGACTTTC	TRBV12-3/TRBV12-4	TRBJ2-6	NA	NA	16
CATSGRMGVSNQPQHF	TGTGCCACCAGCGGGCGAATGGGGGTGAGCAATCAGCCCCAGCATTTT	TRBV15	TRBJ1-5	few	NA	16
CASSFVEDPYEQYF	TGCGCCAGCAGCTTCGTGGAGGACCCCTACGAGCAGTACTTC	TRBV5-1	TRBJ2-7	few	NA	14
CASSRNPLRETGELFF	TGTGCCAGCAGCCGGAACCCCCTTAGGGAAACCGGGGAGCTGTTTTTT	TRBV6-2/TRBV6-3	TRBJ2-2	few	NA	16
CASSLEGQLATEQFF	TGTGCCAGCAGCTTAGAGGGGCAACTAGCTACCGAGCAGTTCTTC	TRBV11-2	TRBJ2-1	few	NA	15
CASSWTSPSTDTQYF	TGCGCCAGCAGCTGGACATCTCCTAGCACAGATACGCAGTATTTT	TRBV5-1	TRBJ2-3	NA	NA	15
CASSPTDGYEQYF	TGTGCCAGCAGCCCGACTGACGGCTACGAGCAGTACTTC	TRBV7-2	TRBJ2-7	NA	NA	13
CASSLTGNGETQYF	TGTGCCAGCAGTTTAACCGGGAATGGGGAGACCCAGTACTTC	TRBV28	TRBJ2-5	many	NA	14
CASSSIRGWETQYF	TGTGCCAGCAGCTCGATCAGGGGTTGGGAGACCCAGTACTTC	TRBV7-9	TRBJ2-5	NA	NA	14
CASRLFQGLNTEAFF	TGTGCCAGCAGGCTATTTCAGGGGTTGAACACTGAAGCTTTCTTT	TRBV6-1	TRBJ1-1	NA	NA	15
CSAPESVAGALPDTQYF	TGCAGTGCCCCCGAGTCCGTAGCGGGAGCCCTCCCAGATACGCAGTATTTT	TRBV20-1	TRBJ2-3	NA	TRBD2	17
CASSYADYLYEQYF	TGTGCCAGCAGTTACGCGGACTACTTATACGAGCAGTACTTC	TRBV6-2/TRBV6-3	TRBJ2-7	NA	NA	14
CASSYLGLAEDEQYF	TGTGCCAGCAGTTACTTAGGACTAGCTGAGGACGAGCAGTACTTC	TRBV6-5	TRBJ2-7	many	TRBD2	15
CASSPERGNQPQHF	TGTGCCAGCAGCCCGGAGCGGGGCAATCAGCCCCAGCATTTT	TRBV12-3/TRBV12-4	TRBJ1-5	many	NA	14
CASSLYLLASYNEQFF	TGTGCCAGCAGCTTATATCTGCTAGCCTCCTACAATGAGCAGTTCTTC	TRBV7-9	TRBJ2-1	few	NA	16